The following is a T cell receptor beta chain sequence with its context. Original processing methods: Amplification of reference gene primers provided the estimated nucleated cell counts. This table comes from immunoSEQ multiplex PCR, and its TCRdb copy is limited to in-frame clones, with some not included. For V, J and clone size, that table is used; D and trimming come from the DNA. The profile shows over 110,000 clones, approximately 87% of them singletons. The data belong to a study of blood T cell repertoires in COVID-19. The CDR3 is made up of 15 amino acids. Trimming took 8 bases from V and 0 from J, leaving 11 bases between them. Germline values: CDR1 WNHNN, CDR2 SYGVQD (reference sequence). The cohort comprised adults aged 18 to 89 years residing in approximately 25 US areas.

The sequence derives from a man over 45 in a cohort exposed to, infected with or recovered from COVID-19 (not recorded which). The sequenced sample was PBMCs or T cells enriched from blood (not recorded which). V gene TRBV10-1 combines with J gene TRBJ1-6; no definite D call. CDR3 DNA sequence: TGCGCCAGCCCTGTACTTTGCTCCTATAATTCACCCCTCCACTTT. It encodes CASPVLCSYNSPLHF.